Listed below are T cell receptor beta chains from one sample, sequenced in a study of T cell changes during pregnancy in multiple sclerosis. The method was immunoSEQ multiplex PCR; TCRdb's version includes in-frame clones alone and lacks a portion of them. This table holds around 64,000 clones, about 93% found once. The sample consisted of CD8+ T cells from peripheral blood mononuclear cells, taken in the third trimester of pregnancy. The receptors were sampled from a female donor with multiple sclerosis, enrolled in a pregnancy study. Both conserved end residues are part of each CDR3. Fields, in order: clone size, J gene, V gene, D gene, CDR3 DNA, CDR3 protein. D genes are given only for firm matches. Clone size is stated in some rows and not others, as once, few, many or a class when expanded.

>NA|TRBJ2-7|TRBV9|NA
TGTGCCAGCAGCGTCGCAGACTCCTACGAGCAGTACTTC
CASSVADSYEQYF
>NA|TRBJ2-3|TRBV7-3|NA
TGTGCCAGCAGCTTAACGGGGAACAGGCCTCGCACAGATACGCAGTATTTT
CASSLTGNRPRTDTQYF
>NA|TRBJ2-1|TRBV27|TRBD2
TGTGCCAGCAGTCTAGCGGGACGGTACAATGAGCAGTTCTTC
CASSLAGRYNEQFF
>NA|TRBJ2-7|TRBV5-4|TRBD1
TGTGCCAGCAGCGGGGGACAGGGGGCCTACGAGCAGTACTTC
CASSGGQGAYEQYF
>NA|TRBJ2-7|TRBV7-9|NA
TGTGCCAGCAGCTTAGCGCTAATGGTTTACGAGCAGTACTTC
CASSLALMVYEQYF
>NA|TRBJ2-7|TRBV28|TRBD1
TGTGCCAGCAGTTTGAGCGACAGGGTGGGCTCCTACGAGCAGTACTTC
CASSLSDRVGSYEQYF
>NA|TRBJ1-5|TRBV7-2|NA
TGTGCCAGCAGCCCGGAGGGAAGAAGCAATCAGCCCCAGCATTTT
CASSPEGRSNQPQHF
>NA|TRBJ1-1|TRBV9|NA
TGTGCCAGCACCTCTGGCCAGGGTAGCACTGAAGCTTTCTTT
CASTSGQGSTEAFF
>NA|TRBJ2-7|TRBV9|TRBD2
TGTGCCAGCAGCGTAGGAAACGGGACTAGCGGGCTCTCCACCTACGAGCAGTACTTC
CASSVGNGTSGLSTYEQYF
>NA|TRBJ2-7|TRBV28|TRBD1
TGTGCCAGCAGTTTGACAGGGGAGTACGAGCAGTACTTC
CASSLTGEYEQYF
>NA|TRBJ2-7|TRBV28|TRBD1
TGTGCCAGCAGTCCACGGACAGGGGGCCACGAGCAGTACTTC
CASSPRTGGHEQYF
>few|TRBJ2-2|TRBV28|TRBD2
TGTGCCAGCAGTTTTGGGCAGGGCGGGAGAACCGGGGAGCTGTTTTTT
CASSFGQGGRTGELFF
>NA|TRBJ1-3|TRBV27|TRBD1
TGTGCCAGCAGTTTATCAGGGGGCACCGGAAACACCATATATTTT
CASSLSGGTGNTIYF
>NA|TRBJ2-2|TRBV5-6|NA
TGTGCCAGCACTCCGGGTGGATGGGACACCGGGGAGCTGTTTTTT
CASTPGGWDTGELFF
>NA|TRBJ2-7|TRBV7-6|TRBD1
TGTGCCAGCAGCCACCGACAGGGACCCACCTACGAGCAGTACTTC
CASSHRQGPTYEQYF
>NA|TRBJ2-7|TRBV6-1|TRBD1
TGTGCCAGCAGTGAAGGACAGGGGATGACCTACGAGCAGTACTTC
CASSEGQGMTYEQYF
>NA|TRBJ2-1|TRBV6-6|NA
TGTGCCAGCAGTTACTCCGGCAATGAGCAGTTCTTC
CASSYSGNEQFF
>NA|TRBJ2-3|TRBV5-1|NA
TGCGCCAGCAGCGTAGGACAGCGCACAGATACGCAGTATTTT
CASSVGQRTDTQYF
>NA|TRBJ2-7|TRBV9|TRBD1
TGTGCCAGCAGCGACGGGACAGGGGGCCACGAGCAGTACTTC
CASSDGTGGHEQYF
>NA|TRBJ2-3|TRBV7-6|NA
TGTGCCAGCAGCTTACTAGTCGACTCAACAGATACGCAGTATTTT
CASSLLVDSTDTQYF
>NA|TRBJ1-2|TRBV27|NA
TGTGCCAGCAGTAGGGGTACAGGGAACTATGGCTACACCTTC
CASSRGTGNYGYTF
>NA|TRBJ1-2|TRBV7-9|TRBD1
TGTGCCAGCAGCTTAGAGGACAGGGTAGAAGGCTACACCTTC
CASSLEDRVEGYTF
>NA|TRBJ2-1|TRBV9|TRBD2
TGTGCCAGCAGCGCCGCCGGGACGGGGGGGTCCAATGAGCAGTTCTTC
CASSAAGTGGSNEQFF
>NA|TRBJ2-7|TRBV9|NA
TGTGCCAGCAGCCCCCACTGGGGACAACCTGCCGAGCAGTACTTC
CASSPHWGQPAEQYF
>NA|TRBJ1-1|TRBV19|NA
TGTGCCAGTAGTGTCGGACAGAACACTGAAGCTTTCTTT
CASSVGQNTEAFF
>NA|TRBJ2-1|TRBV9|TRBD2
TGTGCCAGCAGCGACCTAACTAGCGGGACCTACAATGAGCAGTTCTTC
CASSDLTSGTYNEQFF
>NA|TRBJ2-7|TRBV2|TRBD2
TGTGCCAGCAGTGGACCCCCTAGCGGCTACGAGCAGTACTTC
CASSGPPSGYEQYF
>once|TRBJ2-5|TRBV30|NA
TGTGCCGGGTACCCTACCAGTGATTCGGGAGAGACCCAGTACTTC
CAGYPTSDSGETQYF
>NA|TRBJ2-1|TRBV6-5|NA
TGTGCCAGCAGTTACGCGGGACCCTTAAACAATGAGCAGTTCTTC
CASSYAGPLNNEQFF
>NA|TRBJ2-5|TRBV5-1|TRBD1
TGCGCCAGCAGCTGGGGAGACAGGGGGCCCAAAGAGACCCAGTACTTC
CASSWGDRGPKETQYF
>NA|TRBJ1-2|TRBV29-1|NA
TGCAGCGAGTCAGGTGGTTACACCTTC
CSESGGYTF
>NA|TRBJ2-7|TRBV25-1|NA
TGTGCCAGTACTGAGCTCTCAGGCGAGCAGTACTTC
CASTELSGEQYF
>NA|TRBJ1-2|TRBV30|NA
TGTGCCTGGAGTGTAGGAGGCCCGCTTGGCTACACCTTC
CAWSVGGPLGYTF
>NA|TRBJ2-3|TRBV7-3|NA
TGTGCCAGCAGCTTCGGAACTACTACGCAGTATTTT
CASSFGTTTQYF
>NA|TRBJ2-7|TRBV29-1|TRBD2
TGCAGCGTTGTTGGACTAGCGAACTCCTACGAGCAGTACTTC
CSVVGLANSYEQYF
>NA|TRBJ2-5|TRBV25-1|TRBD2
TGTGCCAGCAGTAGACCTAGCGGGAATCGGAGGTTGGAAGAGACCCAGTACTTC
CASSRPSGNRRLEETQYF
>NA|TRBJ2-2|TRBV11-2|NA
TGTGCCAGCAGCCCGCTCGGCACCGGGGAGCTGTTTTTT
CASSPLGTGELFF
>NA|TRBJ1-2|TRBV19|NA
TGTGCCAGTAGTCCCACAGAGACCTATGGCTACACCTTC
CASSPTETYGYTF
>NA|TRBJ2-7|TRBV4-3|TRBD1
TGCGCCAGCAGCCACCGGACAGGGGGCAACGAGCAGTACTTC
CASSHRTGGNEQYF
>NA|TRBJ2-7|TRBV10-3|TRBD2
TGTGCCATCAGTGAGTCGTTAGCGGGAGTACACGAGCAGTACTTC
CAISESLAGVHEQYF
>NA|TRBJ2-1|TRBV6-1|TRBD1
TGTGCCAGCAGTGCTGGACAGGTAAGGAATGAGCAGTTCTTC
CASSAGQVRNEQFF
>once|TRBJ2-1|TRBV7-9|TRBD2
TGTGCCAGCAGCCCCCAGGGAGCGAGCGGGGGTGAGCAGTTCTTC
CASSPQGASGGEQFF
>once|TRBJ2-2|TRBV6-1|NA
TGTGCCAGCAGTGAAAACACAATCGAGTTCGGGACAAAGAACACCGGGGAGCTGTTTTTT
CASSENTIEFGTKNTGELFF